This T cell receptor (beta chain) was obtained from a study of blood T cell repertoires in COVID-19. Study in general: From T cells, B-cell-depleted T cells, or PBMCs came the material, which was cDNA or gDNA.

Data came from immunoSEQ multiplex PCR; TCRdb stores just in-frame clones and leaves some out. The table records under 300,000 clones, more than 75% of them present only once. V was cut by 2 bases and J by 1 base, with 5 bases left in between. The CDR3 spans 13 residues. The sample holds many counts of this clone. This sample includes further DNA sequences coding for the same CDR3. This sequence originates from a woman between 70 and 85 years old with active or convalescent COVID-19. The sample comprised peripheral blood. The genes are TRBV12-3 or TRBV12-4 and TRBJ1-1; D call uncertain. CDR3 residues: CASSLTGNTEAFF. CDR3 nucleotide sequence: TGTGCCAGCAGTTTAACGGGGAACACTGAAGCTTTCTTT.